This T cell receptor beta chain was retrieved from a study of identical twins (dated by TCRdb to the mid-2010s). At the level of the whole study: The study deep-sequenced TCR alpha and beta repertoires from monozygotic twins, unrelated adults of various ages and cord blood to test whether fetal clonotypes persist. Replicate twin experiments were performed at different times using different library preparation protocols to rule out contamination.

All donors were healthy Caucasians. Three pairs of female monozygotic twins, all aged roughly 18 to 29 years, were included in the twin cohort. Positive isolation kits from Invitrogen were used to isolate the CD4+ and CD8+ T cell populations. Libraries came from 5' RACE. Sequencing took place on an Illumina HiSeq 2000. Template switching added a universal primer binding site, and the final cDNA carried a unique molecular identifier that allowed TCR cDNA molecules to be counted accurately. Specific primers in the conserved constant-segment region were used to synthesize first-strand cDNA for TCR alpha and beta chains. To control for contamination, every cDNA library was double barcoded, receiving both a SMART-Mk sample barcode and Illumina barcodes. TruSeq adapter sequences along with Illumina sample barcodes were introduced in two successive PCR steps. Sequencing of the TCR alpha and beta cDNA libraries was done on the Illumina HiSeq platform using custom primers. In the original analysis: MiGEC was used to process raw reads and extract unique molecular identifiers, and MiXCR was used to find CDR3 positions. For each individual, recombination models were inferred using an EM algorithm with the repgenHMM and IGoR tools. Shared clonotypes were analyzed with the tcR package in R, and sharing was normalized by the product of cloneset sizes. To study raw recombination free of thymic and clonal selection effects, out-of-frame nonproductive sequences were analyzed. The public reads were reprocessed in TCRdb via fastp at Q25 and MiXCR, keeping in-frame beta chains. CDR3 protein sequences are deduplicated, and each keeps its most common genes and DNA. Here the V and J calls rest on TCRdb's processing, not on the authors' analysis. The table for this sample lists 250,000 or so distinct CDR3 sequences; about 8.9% of them were counted only once. Around 3% of the sample rests with the top ten.

Study-wide conclusions, independent of this receptor: Because the same donors could not be followed over many years, the conclusions relied on cross-sectional statistical analysis. Compared with coincidental sharing between unrelated individuals, an excess of low generation-probability sequences was observed among out-of-frame TCR alpha sequences shared between twins. Abundant cord blood beta clonotypes had fewer insertions, young adult naive repertoires showed a similar but weaker trend, and memory repertoires showed no such trend. Out-of-frame TCR alpha sharing in monozygotic twins was systematically underestimated by recombination models, whereas sharing between unrelated individuals was in agreement with the recombination models. Zero-insertion analyses could be partly confounded by invariant T cells such as MAIT and iNKT, although diverse VJ usage argued against such confounding for most clonotypes. Excess twin sharing in beta out-of-frame sequences was weaker because fewer shared sequences lowered the signal-to-noise ratio.

This clonotype was counted a few times. It has no known antigen specificity. Base qualities are not at hand, and no much larger clone is one base apart. The sample was also linked to a second study, of yellow fever vaccine responses in identical twins. The second publication reports: According to the authors, in identical twins the way T cells responded to vaccination appeared partly convergent and partly personalized. Focusing on identical twins, the study followed the T cell clones that responded to the vaccine, and did so with precision.

Source material: CD8+ T cells sorted from blood. The receptor was isolated from a woman aged 18-30 years in good health.

CDR3 reads: CASSDALGVDYEQYF. Here is the DNA: TGCGCCAGCAGCGACGCATTAGGGGTGGACTACGAGCAGTACTTC. Here the chain combines TRBV5-1 and TRBJ2-7; a tentative D match to TRBD1 spans 5 bases. The V and J ends are trimmed by 4 bases and 3 bases, leaving 17 bases between them. CDR1 SGHRS and CDR2 YFSETQ were looked up in the germline V gene. Counted from cysteine to phenylalanine, this CDR3 has 15 amino acids. The DNA shown is the 45-base CDR3, in frame from base 1.